This TCR beta chain was retrieved from a study of CD8+CD57+ T cells in acquired aplastic anemia. Study as a whole: 3.2 ug was the average amount of DNA from sorted CD4+ and CD8+ cells. The study's findings and limits: Controls and patients did not differ significantly in CD8+ Simpson's diversity.

Comment on this clonotype: Antigen: not known.

Genomic DNA templated the TCR beta VDJ and CDR3 profiling. TCRdb reprocessed the reads with MiXCR, giving one entry per CDR3 protein. Of about 200,000 distinct CDR3 sequences listed, roughly two thirds are singletons. Patients included in sequencing had previously demonstrated CD8+CD57+ cell expansion by flow cytometry. Germline CDR1 is ENHRY and CDR2 is SYGVKD. Trimming at V came to 6 bases and at J to 0 bases, leaving 5 bases not matched to a gene. The CDR3 runs 15 residues. The chain is built from TRBV10-3 and TRBJ2-3; 8 bases align to TRBD2. Sequencing used sorted CD4+, CD8+, or CD8+CD57+ T cells (not recorded which) from PBMCs. This TCR was recovered from a human donor with aplastic anemia. CDR3 loop: CAISSLAGSTDTQYF. The CDR3 DNA is TGTGCCATCAGCTCCTTAGCGGGGAGCACAGATACGCAGTATTTT.